This T cell receptor (beta chain) originates from a study of blood T cells in healthy people across ages. In the study overall: Template switching picked up about one barcoded beta molecule for each two T cells.

Primed by a sample-barcoded 5' primer and a J-beta primer mix, a second PCR proceeded for about 7 to 11 cycles. TCRdb processed the 5' RACE reads anew with MiXCR; each CDR3 protein has one entry. The sample lists about 1,500,000 distinct CDR3 sequences, 28% occurring once. Findings of the study overall: Per million T cells, TCR beta diversity dropped about linearly as age rose. Higher diversity and more naive CD4+ cells were features of long-lived donors, compared to aged donors.

Regarding this clonotype: Its antigen is as yet unknown. One junction end does not reproduce the germline sequence, and a read error may be involved.

The germline V gene has CDR1 SGHTA and CDR2 FQGNSA. CDR3 length equals 11 residues. Per sample, a minimum of 7 million PBMCs were isolated. This receptor was obtained from a woman aged 25 to 45 in good health. The rearrangement links TRBV7-2 to TRBJ1-1; D gene unclear. Sequences were obtained from blood. CDR3 protein: CASSLGTVAFF. The CDR3 nucleotides read TGTGCCAGCAGCCTCGGAACTGTAGCTTTCTTT.